These 20 T cell receptor beta chains were all obtained from the same sample, sequenced in a study of OX40 agonist ivuxolimab in advanced cancers. Profiling relied on immunoSEQ multiplex PCR, and the TCRdb table lists in-frame clones only, not all of them. The data show about 19,000 clones, approximately 77% seen once. The input for sequencing was CD4+ or CD8+ T cells sorted from blood, taken in a trial of the OX40 agonist ivuxolimab. All receptors come from an adult with an advanced solid tumor such as melanoma, head and neck, liver or kidney cancer.

This chain uses TRBV6-5 with TRBJ2-1; D perhaps matches TRBD2 (6 bases). Between the trimmed V and J ends, which lost 5 bases and 14 bases, there was a span of 13 bases. The germline gives CDR1 MNHEY, CDR2 SVGAGI. This CDR3 has 11 amino acids. CDR3 sequence reads: CASSTGTAEFF. Written as DNA, the CDR3 is TGTGCCAGCAGTACCGGGACTGCGGAGTTCTTC.

V usage is TRBV7-6 and J usage is TRBJ1-4; D perhaps matches TRBD1 (5 bases). CDR1 and CDR2 from the germline V gene are SGHVS and FNYEAQ. The CDR3 runs to 17 residues. V was trimmed by 7 bases and J by 0 bases, leaving 18 bases between them. The CDR3 loop reads CASTPWAGGATNEKLFF. The CDR3 DNA reads TGTGCCAGCACCCCATGGGCTGGGGGGGCAACTAATGAAAAACTGTTTTTT.

The V and J genes are TRBV6-1 and TRBJ1-2; 9 bases agree with TRBD1. Germline V gene sequence: CDR1 MNHNS, CDR2 SASEGT. V lost 7 bases to trimming and J lost 4 bases; unmatched junction nucleotides: 10. This CDR3 comprises 15 residues. The CDR3 here is CASTISGQGTYGYTF. CDR3 DNA: TGTGCCAGCACGATTTCGGGACAGGGCACCTATGGCTACACCTTC.

A word on this clone: The junction departs from germline at one end; a sequencing error may be responsible. This chain joins TRBV5-4 and TRBJ1-6; D ambiguous. The CDR3 has 15 residues. Germline CDR1 is SGHNT and CDR2 is YYREEE (reference sequence). The CDR3 DNA sequence: TGCGCCAGCAGCCAAGATAGCAGTGTGGGCTCACCCCTCCACTTT. Translated, it gives CASSQDSSVGSPLHF.

This chain uses TRBV4-1 with TRBJ2-7; D perhaps matches TRBD1 (6 bases). This CDR3 has 15 amino acids. Trimming removed 0 bases at V and 3 bases at J, with 12 bases between. Germline lookup yields CDR1 MGHRA and CDR2 YSYEKL. As DNA, the CDR3 is TGCGCCAGCAGCCAAGAGGACAGAACCCTCTACGAGCAGTACTTC. Protein: CASSQEDRTLYEQYF.

The chain uses TRBV6-5 and TRBJ1-1, with no clear D. The CDR3 totals 14 residues. Germline V gene lookup returns CDR1 MNHEY and CDR2 SVGAGI. V was clipped by 0 bases and J by 5 bases, with 10 bases between them. CDR3 coding DNA: TGTGCCAGCAGTTACTCGAGGTCAGCGACTGAAGCTTTCTTT. Translating it yields CASSYSRSATEAFF.

A single count supports this clone. The V call is TRBV28, the J call TRBJ2-7; tentatively, D is TRBD2 (5 bases). Trimming shortened V by 3 bases and J by 7 bases, and 10 bases separated the two germline ends. The CDR3 is 12 residues long. Germline V gives CDR1 MDHEN, CDR2 SYDVKM. In nucleotides, the CDR3 is TGTGCCAGCAGTTTCGAGGGTTCGGAGCAGTACTTC. Translated: CASSFEGSEQYF.

This chain connects TRBV7-9 to TRBJ2-1, with D unresolved. CDR3 length: 13 amino acids. The V gene's germline CDR1 is SEHNR and CDR2 FQNEAQ (reference sequence). V dropped 1 base and J dropped 5 bases, with 6 bases sitting between them. CDR3 DNA sequence: TGTGCCAGCAGCTTAGTCAACAACAATGAGCAGTTCTTC. The encoded protein is CASSLVNNNEQFF.

There are a few counts of this clone. The chain carries TRBV19 and TRBJ2-1, with D possibly matching TRBD1 (6 bases). There are 15 residues in the CDR3. CDR1 LNHDA and CDR2 SQIVND come from the germline V gene (reference sequence). Trimming took off 1 base at V and 6 bases at J, with 13 bases between the two ends. CDR3 bases: TGTGCCAGTAGTATAGGCCAGGGGTGGAGCAATGAGCAGTTCTTC. Translated: CASSIGQGWSNEQFF.

J is TRBJ2-7 and V is TRBV28, with 11 bases matching TRBD2. The CDR3 totals 14 residues. Unmatched junction bases numbered 4, after V lost 2 bases and J lost 7 bases. Germline CDR1 and CDR2: MDHEN and SYDVKM. The CDR3 reads CASSLPGLAEEQYF. The CDR3 DNA sequence: TGTGCCAGCAGTTTACCGGGACTAGCGGAAGAGCAGTACTTC.

J is TRBJ1-6 and V is TRBV6-5; 9 bases match TRBD1. Trimming at V came to 6 bases and at J to 5 bases, leaving 5 bases not matched to a gene. Germline CDR1 is MNHEY and CDR2 is SVGAGI. This CDR3 comprises 15 residues. CDR3 sequence reads: CASRFGTGNNSPLHF. The CDR3 DNA reads as TGTGCCAGCAGATTCGGGACAGGGAATAATTCACCCCTCCACTTT.

This rearrangement joins TRBV7-2 to TRBJ1-1; maybe TRBD1 (5 bases). The CDR3 extends over 15 amino acids. V lost 1 base and J lost 5, with 14 bases in between. CDR1 SGHTA and CDR2 FQGNSA come from the germline V gene. The CDR3 region has the DNA TGTGCCAGCAGCTTAGTAAATATGGGGGGGACTGAAGCTTTCTTT. As protein: CASSLVNMGGTEAFF. Looking up the rest from reference TRBV7-2 and TRBJ1-1 gives the full variable domain: GAGVSQSPSNKVTEKGKDVELRCDPISGHTALYWYRQSLGQGLEFLIYFQGNSAPDKSGLPSDRFSAERTGGSVSTLTIQRTQQEDSAVYLCASSLVNMGGTEAFFGQGTRLTVV.

The rearrangement uses TRBV20-1 and TRBJ2-7, with unresolved D. The V end lost 3 bases, the J end lost 2 bases, and 5 bases lay between the germline ends. The CDR3 contains 11 residues. The germline CDR1 and CDR2 sequences are DFQATT and SNEGSKA (reference sequence). Here the CDR3 reads CSARSTYEQYF. The CDR3 nucleotides read TGCAGTGCTAGGTCGACCTACGAGCAGTACTTC.

This clone came up once. The chain joins TRBV28 to TRBJ1-5, with TRBD1 matching 8 bases. V lost 6 bases and J lost 0; bases outside the gene matches: 10. Germline CDR1 reads MDHEN; CDR2 reads SYDVKM. The CDR3 runs to 17 residues. The CDR3 protein is CASRQDRDTYSNQPQHF. In nucleotides, the CDR3 is TGTGCCAGCAGGCAGGACAGGGATACTTATAGCAATCAGCCCCAGCATTTT.

This chain uses TRBV27 with TRBJ2-3; 12 bases fit TRBD2. V lost 4 bases to trimming and J lost 4 bases; unmatched junction nucleotides: 12. The CDR3 has 18 residues. The germline V gene has CDR1 MNHEY and CDR2 SMNVEV (reference sequence). The CDR3 bases are TGTGCCAGCAGTTCCCTCACAGCTAGCGGGGGGGCATCAGATACGCAGTATTTT. Its translation is CASSSLTASGGASDTQYF.

The chain couples TRBV4-2 to TRBJ1-1, with 7 bases fitting TRBD1. From germline, CDR1 is LGHNA and CDR2 YNFKEQ. V was clipped by 0 bases and J by 0 bases; unmatched bases: 7. The CDR3 contains 17 residues. Here the CDR3 DNA reads TGTGCCAGCAGCCAAGAATCAAGGGGGCCCATGAACACTGAAGCTTTCTTT. It translates to CASSQESRGPMNTEAFF.

This chain joins TRBV28 and TRBJ2-7, with no clear D. Germline V lookup: CDR1 MDHEN, CDR2 SYDVKM. This CDR3 region has 12 residues. V gave up 6 bases and J gave up 12 bases, with 18 bases separating them. The CDR3 here is CASSPPAVDTYF. The CDR3 nucleotides read TGTGCCAGCAGCCCCCCGGCAGTCGATACGTACTTC.

This clone came up once. The chain uses TRBV7-9 and TRBJ2-5, with TRBD1 matching 8 bases. Per germline, CDR1 SEHNR and CDR2 FQNEAQ (reference sequence). The CDR3 totals 16 residues. The V gene end was trimmed by 5 bases and the J gene end by 0 bases; junction bases not matched to a gene: 8. CDR3 sequence reads: CASSQLMDRDQETQYF. CDR3 bases: TGTGCCAGCAGCCAGCTTATGGACAGGGACCAAGAGACCCAGTACTTC.

This clone was picked up one time. V and J are TRBV19 and TRBJ1-3; unclear D gene. Trimming shortened V by 3 bases and J by 2 bases, and 8 bases separated the two germline ends. Per germline, CDR1 LNHDA and CDR2 SQIVND (reference sequence). The CDR3 extends over 14 amino acids. The CDR3 is CASSILAAGNTIYF. As DNA, the CDR3 is TGTGCCAGTAGTATTCTCGCGGCTGGAAACACCATATATTTT.

The chain recombines TRBV6-5 with TRBJ2-5; D is possibly TRBD2 (6 bases). The germline V gene encodes CDR1 MNHEY and CDR2 SVGAGI. The CDR3 consists of 15 residues. Trimming cost V 4 bases and J 1 base, with 13 bases left between them. The DNA for the CDR3 is TGTGCCAGCAGTTGGCTCGGAGGGAGCCAAGAGACCCAGTACTTC. Encoded protein: CASSWLGGSQETQYF.